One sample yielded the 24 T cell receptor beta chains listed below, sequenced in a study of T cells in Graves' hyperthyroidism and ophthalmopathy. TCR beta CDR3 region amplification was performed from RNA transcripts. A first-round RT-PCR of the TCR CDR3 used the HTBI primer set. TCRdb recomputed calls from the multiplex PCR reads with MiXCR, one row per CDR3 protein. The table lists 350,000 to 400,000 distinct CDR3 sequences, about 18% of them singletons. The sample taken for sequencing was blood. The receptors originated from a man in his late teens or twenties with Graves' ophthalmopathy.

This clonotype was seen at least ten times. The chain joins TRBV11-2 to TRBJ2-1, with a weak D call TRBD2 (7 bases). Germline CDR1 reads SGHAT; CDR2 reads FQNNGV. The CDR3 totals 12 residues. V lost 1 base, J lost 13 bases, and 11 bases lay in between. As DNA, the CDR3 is TGTGCCAGCAGCTTAGCGGGGGGCGTCCAGTTCTTC. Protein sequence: CASSLAGGVQFF. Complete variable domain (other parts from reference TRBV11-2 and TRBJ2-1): EAGVAQSPRYKIIEKRQSVAFWCNPISGHATLYWYQQILGQGPKLLIQFQNNGVVDDSQLPKDRFSAERLKGVDSTLKIQPAKLEDSAVYLCASSLAGGVQFFGPGTRLTVL.

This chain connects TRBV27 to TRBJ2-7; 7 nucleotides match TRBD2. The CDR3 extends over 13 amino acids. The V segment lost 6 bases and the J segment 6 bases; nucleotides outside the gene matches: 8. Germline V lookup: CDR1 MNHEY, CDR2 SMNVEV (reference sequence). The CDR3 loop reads CASRVRGGVEQYF. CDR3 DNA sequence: TGTGCCAGCAGGGTGCGGGGAGGGGTCGAGCAGTACTTC.

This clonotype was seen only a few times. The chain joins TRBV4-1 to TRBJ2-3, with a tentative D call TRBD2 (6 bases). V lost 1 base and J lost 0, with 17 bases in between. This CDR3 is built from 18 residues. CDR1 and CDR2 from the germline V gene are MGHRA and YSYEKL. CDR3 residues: CASSQGGGRQRSTDTQYF. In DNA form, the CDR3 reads TGCGCCAGCAGCCAAGGGGGAGGCAGGCAACGAAGCACAGATACGCAGTATTTT.

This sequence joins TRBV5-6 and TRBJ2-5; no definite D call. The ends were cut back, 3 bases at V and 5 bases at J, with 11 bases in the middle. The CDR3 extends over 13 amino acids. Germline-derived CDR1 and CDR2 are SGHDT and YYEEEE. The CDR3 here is CASSSELEETQYF. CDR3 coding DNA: TGTGCCAGCAGCTCCGAACTGGAGGAGACCCAGTACTTC.

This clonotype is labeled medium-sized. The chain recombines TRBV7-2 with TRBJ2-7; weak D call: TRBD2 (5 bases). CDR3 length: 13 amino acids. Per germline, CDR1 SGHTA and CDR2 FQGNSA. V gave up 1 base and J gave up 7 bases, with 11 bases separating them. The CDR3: CASSLGGGREQYF. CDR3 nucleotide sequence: TGTGCCAGCAGCTTAGGAGGCGGGCGGGAGCAGTACTTC. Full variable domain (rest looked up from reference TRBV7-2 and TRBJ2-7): GAGVSQSPSNKVTEKGKDVELRCDPISGHTALYWYRQSLGQGLEFLIYFQGNSAPDKSGLPSDRFSAERTGGSVSTLTIQRTQQEDSAVYLCASSLGGGREQYFGPGTRLTVT.

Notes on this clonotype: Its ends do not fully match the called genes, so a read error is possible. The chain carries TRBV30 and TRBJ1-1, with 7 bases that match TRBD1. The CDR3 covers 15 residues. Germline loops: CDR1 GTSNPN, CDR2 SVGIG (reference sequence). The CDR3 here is CAWSSLGGRSTEAFF. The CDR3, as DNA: TGCGCCTGGAGTTCTTTAGGGGGCCGGAGCACTGAAGCTTTCTTT.

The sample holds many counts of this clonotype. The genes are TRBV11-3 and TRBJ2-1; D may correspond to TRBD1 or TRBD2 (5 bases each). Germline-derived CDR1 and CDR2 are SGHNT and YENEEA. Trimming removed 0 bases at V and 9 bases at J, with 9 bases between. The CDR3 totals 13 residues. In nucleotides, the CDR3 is TGTGCCAGCAGCTTAGAGGGGGTGGGTGAGCAGTTCTTC. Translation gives CASSLEGVGEQFF.

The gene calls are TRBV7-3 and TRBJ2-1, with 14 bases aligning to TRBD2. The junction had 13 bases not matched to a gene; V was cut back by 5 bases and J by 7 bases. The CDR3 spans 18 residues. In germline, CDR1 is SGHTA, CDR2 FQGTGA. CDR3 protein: CASSETGTSGGKRNEQFF. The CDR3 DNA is TGTGCCAGCAGCGAAACCGGGACTAGCGGGGGCAAAAGGAATGAGCAGTTCTTC.

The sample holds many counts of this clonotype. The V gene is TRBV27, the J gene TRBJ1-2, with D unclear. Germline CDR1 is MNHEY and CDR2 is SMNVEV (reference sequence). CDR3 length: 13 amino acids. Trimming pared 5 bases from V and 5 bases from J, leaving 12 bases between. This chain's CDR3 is CASSPSREYGYTF. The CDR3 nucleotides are TGTGCCAGCAGTCCTAGTCGTGAATATGGCTACACCTTC.

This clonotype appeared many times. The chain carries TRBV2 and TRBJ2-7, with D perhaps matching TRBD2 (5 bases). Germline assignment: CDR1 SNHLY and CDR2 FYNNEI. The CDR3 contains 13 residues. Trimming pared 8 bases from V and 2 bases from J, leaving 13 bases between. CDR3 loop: CASARDSTYEQYF. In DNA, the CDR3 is TGTGCCAGCGCGAGGGATTCGACCTACGAGCAGTACTTC.

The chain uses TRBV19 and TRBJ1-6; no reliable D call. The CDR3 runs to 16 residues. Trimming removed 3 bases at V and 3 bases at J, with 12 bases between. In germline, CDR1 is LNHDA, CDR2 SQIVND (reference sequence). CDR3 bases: TGTGCCAGTAGTATGAGACCGGACGTCTATAATTCACCCCTCCACTTT. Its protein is CASSMRPDVYNSPLHF.

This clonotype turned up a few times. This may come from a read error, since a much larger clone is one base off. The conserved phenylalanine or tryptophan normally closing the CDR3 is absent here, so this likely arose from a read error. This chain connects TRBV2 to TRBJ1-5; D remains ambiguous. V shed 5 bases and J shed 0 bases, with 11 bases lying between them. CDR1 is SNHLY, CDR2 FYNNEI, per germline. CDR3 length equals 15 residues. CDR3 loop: CASSPGRNSNQPQHS. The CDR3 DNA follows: TGTGCCAGCAGTCCAGGACGGAATAGCAATCAGCCCCAGCATTCT.

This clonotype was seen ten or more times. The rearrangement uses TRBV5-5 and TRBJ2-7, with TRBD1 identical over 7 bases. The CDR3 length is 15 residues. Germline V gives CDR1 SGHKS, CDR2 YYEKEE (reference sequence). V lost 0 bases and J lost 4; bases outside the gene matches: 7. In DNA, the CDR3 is TGTGCCAGCAGCTTGGAACAGGGGATCCCATACGAGCAGTACTTC. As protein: CASSLEQGIPYEQYF.

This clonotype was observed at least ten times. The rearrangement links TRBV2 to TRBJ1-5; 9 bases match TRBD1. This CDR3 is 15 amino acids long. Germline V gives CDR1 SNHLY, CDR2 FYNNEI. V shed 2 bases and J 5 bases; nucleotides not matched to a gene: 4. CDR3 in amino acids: CASSELGDRDQPQHF. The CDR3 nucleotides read TGTGCCAGCAGTGAATTAGGGGACAGGGATCAGCCCCAGCATTTT.

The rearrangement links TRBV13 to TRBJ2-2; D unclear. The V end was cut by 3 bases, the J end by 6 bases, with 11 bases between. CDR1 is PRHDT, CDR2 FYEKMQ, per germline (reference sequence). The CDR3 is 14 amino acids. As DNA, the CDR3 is TGTGCCAGCAGCTTGGGCCCCAGCCCCGGGGAGCTGTTTTTT. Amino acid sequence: CASSLGPSPGELFF.

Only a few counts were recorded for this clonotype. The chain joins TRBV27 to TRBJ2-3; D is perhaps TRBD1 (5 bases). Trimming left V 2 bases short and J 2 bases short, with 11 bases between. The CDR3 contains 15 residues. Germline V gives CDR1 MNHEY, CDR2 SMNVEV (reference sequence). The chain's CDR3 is CASSLKQGSTDTQYF. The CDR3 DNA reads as TGTGCCAGCAGTTTAAAGCAGGGCTCCACAGATACGCAGTATTTT.

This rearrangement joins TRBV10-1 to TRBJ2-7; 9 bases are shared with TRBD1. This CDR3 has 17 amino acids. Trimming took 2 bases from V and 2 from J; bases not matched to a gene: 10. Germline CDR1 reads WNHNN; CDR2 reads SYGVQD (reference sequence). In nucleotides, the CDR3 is TGCGCCAGCAGTGAGACCCCCGGACAGGGGAACCCCTACGAGCAGTACTTC. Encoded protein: CASSETPGQGNPYEQYF.

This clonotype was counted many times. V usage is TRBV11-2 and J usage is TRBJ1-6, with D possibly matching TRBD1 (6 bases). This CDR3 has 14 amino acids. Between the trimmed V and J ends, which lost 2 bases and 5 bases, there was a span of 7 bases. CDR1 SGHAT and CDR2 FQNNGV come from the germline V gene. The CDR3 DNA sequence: TGTGCCAGCAGCTTACAGGGGCATAATTCACCCCTCCACTTT. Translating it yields CASSLQGHNSPLHF.

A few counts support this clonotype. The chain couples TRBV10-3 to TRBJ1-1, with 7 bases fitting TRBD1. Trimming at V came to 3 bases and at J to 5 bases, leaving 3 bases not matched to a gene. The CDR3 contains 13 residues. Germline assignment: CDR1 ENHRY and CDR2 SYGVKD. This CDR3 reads CAISDLRGTEAFF. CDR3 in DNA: TGTGCCATCAGTGATCTCAGGGGGACTGAAGCTTTCTTT.

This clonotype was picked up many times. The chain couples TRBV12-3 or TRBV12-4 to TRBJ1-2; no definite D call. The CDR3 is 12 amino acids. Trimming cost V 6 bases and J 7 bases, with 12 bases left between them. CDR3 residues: CASSDIPSGYTF. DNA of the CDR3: TGTGCCAGCAGCGACATCCCGAGTGGCTACACCTTC.

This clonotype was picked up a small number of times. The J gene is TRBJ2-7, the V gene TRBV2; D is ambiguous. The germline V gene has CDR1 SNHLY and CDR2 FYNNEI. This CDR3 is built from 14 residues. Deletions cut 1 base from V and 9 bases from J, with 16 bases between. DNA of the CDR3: TGTGCCAGCAGTGAAGTTGTAGTCTCGAGTATGCAGTACTTC. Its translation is CASSEVVVSSMQYF.

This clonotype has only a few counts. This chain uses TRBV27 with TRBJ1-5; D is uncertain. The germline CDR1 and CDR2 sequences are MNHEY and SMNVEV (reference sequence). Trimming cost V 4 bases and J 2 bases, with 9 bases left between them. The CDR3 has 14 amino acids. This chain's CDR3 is CASSYRAGNQPQHF. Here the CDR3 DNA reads TGTGCCAGCAGTTATAGGGCTGGCAATCAGCCCCAGCATTTT.

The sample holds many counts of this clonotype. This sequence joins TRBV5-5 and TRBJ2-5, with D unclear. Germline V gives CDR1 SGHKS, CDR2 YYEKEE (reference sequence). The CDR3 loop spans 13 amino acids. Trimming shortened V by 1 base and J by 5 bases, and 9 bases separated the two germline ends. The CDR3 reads CASSLYPIETQYF. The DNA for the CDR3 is TGTGCCAGCAGCTTGTATCCGATCGAGACCCAGTACTTC.

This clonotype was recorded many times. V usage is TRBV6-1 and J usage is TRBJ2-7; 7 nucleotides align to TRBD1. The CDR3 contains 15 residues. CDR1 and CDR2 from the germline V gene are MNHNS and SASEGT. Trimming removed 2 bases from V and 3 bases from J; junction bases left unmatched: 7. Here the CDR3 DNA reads TGTGCCAGCAGTGAAAAGGACGGGACAGTCTACGAGCAGTACTTC. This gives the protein CASSEKDGTVYEQYF.